This is a list of T cell receptor beta chains from one sample in a study of blood T cell repertoires in COVID-19. The data were produced by immunoSEQ multiplex PCR, yet TCRdb's version contains in-frame clones alone and is incomplete. The sample records over 200,000 clones, approximately 88% being singletons. The sequencing input was peripheral blood. These receptors came from a human donor in a cohort sampled during active COVID-19. The CDR3 runs from the conserved cysteine through the conserved F or W. The order of the fields is J gene, clone size, D gene, V gene, CDR3 protein, CDR3 DNA. The D gene is left open where the match is weak. A clone size is listed for some rows: how often the clone was seen (once, few, many), or a class if it is expanded.

J gene: TRBJ2-1; clone size: -; D gene: -; V gene: TRBV6-1; CDR3 protein: CASSEAQGRVIDEQFF; CDR3 DNA: TGTGCCAGCAGTGAAGCGCAGGGTCGAGTAATCGATGAGCAGTTCTTC
J gene: TRBJ1-2; clone size: -; D gene: -; V gene: TRBV18; CDR3 protein: CASSPTAIYGYTF; CDR3 DNA: TGTGCCAGCTCACCTACAGCTATCTATGGCTACACCTTC
J gene: TRBJ1-4; clone size: -; D gene: TRBD1; V gene: TRBV7-2; CDR3 protein: CASSLGPGGEKLFF; CDR3 DNA: TGTGCCAGCAGCTTAGGTCCAGGGGGAGAAAAACTGTTTTTT
J gene: TRBJ1-5; clone size: -; D gene: -; V gene: TRBV12-3/TRBV12-4; CDR3 protein: CASSLSEGRPQHF; CDR3 DNA: TGTGCCAGCAGTTTATCAGAGGGTAGGCCCCAGCATTTT
J gene: TRBJ1-1; clone size: -; D gene: TRBD1; V gene: TRBV9; CDR3 protein: CASSGPGGAGTEAFF; CDR3 DNA: TGTGCCAGCAGCGGACCAGGGGGCGCGGGGACTGAAGCTTTCTTT
J gene: TRBJ2-7; clone size: -; D gene: TRBD2; V gene: TRBV7-2; CDR3 protein: CASSAGTSGTYEQYF; CDR3 DNA: TGTGCCAGCAGTGCCGGGACTAGCGGAACCTACGAGCAGTACTTC
J gene: TRBJ2-1; clone size: -; D gene: TRBD2; V gene: TRBV3-1/TRBV3-2; CDR3 protein: CASSLEPSGRLDEQFF; CDR3 DNA: TGTGCCAGCAGTTTAGAGCCTAGCGGGAGGCTGGATGAGCAGTTCTTC
J gene: TRBJ1-2; clone size: -; D gene: -; V gene: TRBV7-3; CDR3 protein: CASSPGQGGYTF; CDR3 DNA: TGTGCCAGCAGCCCTGGCCAGGGTGGCTACACCTTC
J gene: TRBJ2-7; clone size: -; D gene: -; V gene: TRBV28; CDR3 protein: CASTSGTEYVGQYF; CDR3 DNA: -
J gene: TRBJ2-7; clone size: -; D gene: TRBD2; V gene: TRBV10-3; CDR3 protein: CAISEGLAVEYF; CDR3 DNA: TGTGCCATCAGTGAGGGACTAGCGGTTGAGTACTTC
J gene: TRBJ2-7; clone size: -; D gene: TRBD2; V gene: TRBV5-1; CDR3 protein: CASSPLSGRAFDEQYF; CDR3 DNA: TGCGCCAGCAGCCCGCTTAGCGGGAGGGCCTTCGACGAGCAGTACTTC
J gene: TRBJ1-4; clone size: -; D gene: -; V gene: TRBV28; CDR3 protein: CASSFNLRGGEKLFF; CDR3 DNA: TGTGCCAGCAGTTTCAACCTCCGGGGGGGGGAAAAACTGTTTTTT
J gene: TRBJ2-7; clone size: -; D gene: -; V gene: TRBV7-2; CDR3 protein: CASSPDRSYVEQYF; CDR3 DNA: TGTGCCAGCAGCCCTGACAGAAGCTACGTCGAGCAGTACTTC
J gene: TRBJ1-2; clone size: -; D gene: -; V gene: TRBV18; CDR3 protein: CASSDGFQGNYGYTF; CDR3 DNA: TGTGCCAGCTCGGACGGGTTCCAGGGCAACTATGGCTACACCTTC
J gene: TRBJ1-6; clone size: -; D gene: -; V gene: TRBV7-2; CDR3 protein: CASSSPGNNSPLHF; CDR3 DNA: TGTGCCAGCAGCTCCCCAGGGAACAATTCACCCCTCCACTTT
J gene: TRBJ2-7; clone size: -; D gene: -; V gene: TRBV9; CDR3 protein: CASSPPCRAPYEQYF; CDR3 DNA: TGTGCCAGCAGCCCCCCCTGTCGCGCGCCCTACGAGCAGTACTTC
J gene: TRBJ2-5; clone size: -; D gene: -; V gene: TRBV28; CDR3 protein: CASSSFVYQETQYF; CDR3 DNA: TGTGCCAGCAGTTCTTTTGTGTACCAAGAGACCCAGTACTTC
J gene: TRBJ2-2; clone size: -; D gene: -; V gene: TRBV18; CDR3 protein: CASSPKRVSTGELFF; CDR3 DNA: TGTGCCAGCTCACCAAAGCGGGTTAGCACCGGGGAGCTGTTTTTT
J gene: TRBJ2-1; clone size: -; D gene: TRBD1; V gene: TRBV6-4; CDR3 protein: CASSDGDRLRFEQFF; CDR3 DNA: TGTGCCAGCAGCGACGGGGACAGGCTTCGGTTTGAGCAGTTCTTC
J gene: TRBJ1-3; clone size: -; D gene: -; V gene: TRBV4-1; CDR3 protein: CASSNLTSSFSGNTIYF; CDR3 DNA: TGCGCCAGCAGCAACCTGACAAGTTCCTTCTCTGGAAACACCATATATTTT
J gene: TRBJ1-1; clone size: -; D gene: -; V gene: TRBV7-2; CDR3 protein: CASSLVGVGTEAFF; CDR3 DNA: TGTGCCAGCAGCTTAGTCGGTGTCGGTACTGAAGCTTTCTTT
J gene: TRBJ1-1; clone size: once; D gene: -; V gene: TRBV6-5; CDR3 protein: CASSYTTADTEAFF; CDR3 DNA: TGTGCCAGCAGTTACACAACAGCGGACACTGAAGCTTTCTTT
J gene: TRBJ1-3; clone size: -; D gene: TRBD1; V gene: TRBV2; CDR3 protein: CASSETGGGNTIYF; CDR3 DNA: TGTGCCAGCAGTGAAACAGGGGGGGGAAACACCATATATTTT
J gene: TRBJ2-7; clone size: once; D gene: TRBD1; V gene: TRBV5-4; CDR3 protein: CASSGQGAVREQYF; CDR3 DNA: TGTGCCAGCAGCGGACAGGGGGCTGTTCGCGAGCAGTACTTC
J gene: TRBJ1-6; clone size: -; D gene: TRBD1; V gene: TRBV18; CDR3 protein: CASSPGRTGGSGSPLHF; CDR3 DNA: TGTGCCAGCTCACCAGGGCGGACAGGGGGATCGGGTTCACCCCTCCACTTT
J gene: TRBJ1-2; clone size: -; D gene: -; V gene: TRBV6-5; CDR3 protein: CASKRGSANYGYTF; CDR3 DNA: TGTGCCAGCAAGCGGGGTTCAGCTAACTATGGCTACACCTTC
J gene: TRBJ2-7; clone size: -; D gene: -; V gene: TRBV5-1; CDR3 protein: CASSLDRDEQYF; CDR3 DNA: TGCGCCAGCAGCTTGGACAGGGATGAGCAGTACTTC
J gene: TRBJ2-6; clone size: -; D gene: -; V gene: TRBV7-2; CDR3 protein: CASSLRGRPSGANVLTF; CDR3 DNA: TGTGCCAGCAGCCTCAGGGGCCGCCCCTCTGGGGCCAACGTCCTGACTTTC
J gene: TRBJ2-1; clone size: -; D gene: TRBD2; V gene: TRBV2; CDR3 protein: CASRGSGGANNEQFF; CDR3 DNA: TGTGCCAGCAGGGGTAGCGGGGGGGCTAATAATGAGCAGTTCTTC
J gene: TRBJ2-7; clone size: -; D gene: -; V gene: TRBV11-2; CDR3 protein: CASSLIPELYEQYF; CDR3 DNA: TGTGCCAGCAGCTTAATACCTGAGCTCTACGAGCAGTACTTC
J gene: TRBJ2-3; clone size: -; D gene: -; V gene: TRBV7-9; CDR3 protein: CASSLEGLGGDTQYF; CDR3 DNA: TGTGCCAGCAGCTTAGAAGGATTAGGCGGAGATACGCAGTATTTT
J gene: TRBJ1-3; clone size: -; D gene: -; V gene: TRBV4-2; CDR3 protein: CASSRQGSSGNTIYF; CDR3 DNA: TGTGCCAGCAGCCGGCAGGGGAGCTCTGGAAACACCATATATTTT
J gene: TRBJ2-1; clone size: -; D gene: TRBD1; V gene: TRBV14; CDR3 protein: CASSQGTGPYNEQFF; CDR3 DNA: TGTGCCAGCAGTCAGGGGACAGGCCCCTACAATGAGCAGTTCTTC
J gene: TRBJ1-1; clone size: -; D gene: -; V gene: TRBV7-9; CDR3 protein: CASSWSGENTEAFF; CDR3 DNA: TGTGCCAGCAGCTGGTCGGGGGAGAACACTGAAGCTTTCTTT
J gene: TRBJ1-2; clone size: once; D gene: TRBD1; V gene: TRBV6-6; CDR3 protein: CASSPRAGQGGKPRGYTF; CDR3 DNA: TGTGCCAGCAGTCCCAGAGCGGGACAGGGAGGGAAACCCAGGGGCTACACCTTC
J gene: TRBJ2-1; clone size: -; D gene: -; V gene: TRBV7-9; CDR3 protein: CASSSGGAGLRNEQFF; CDR3 DNA: TGTGCCAGCTCCAGTGGGGGGGCGGGACTTCGGAATGAGCAGTTCTTC
J gene: TRBJ1-2; clone size: -; D gene: -; V gene: TRBV28; CDR3 protein: CASREEQQVWWGGYTF; CDR3 DNA: TGTGCCAGCAGAGAAGAACAACAGGTCTGGTGGGGTGGCTACACCTTC
J gene: TRBJ1-1; clone size: -; D gene: -; V gene: TRBV9; CDR3 protein: CASSVISKNTEAFF; CDR3 DNA: TGTGCCAGCAGCGTAATTTCAAAGAACACTGAAGCTTTCTTT
J gene: TRBJ2-7; clone size: -; D gene: TRBD1; V gene: TRBV13; CDR3 protein: CASSPPLGTGRYEQYF; CDR3 DNA: TGTGCCAGCAGCCCCCCCCTCGGGACAGGGAGATACGAGCAGTACTTC
J gene: TRBJ1-1; clone size: -; D gene: -; V gene: TRBV2; CDR3 protein: CASSGRTYTEAFF; CDR3 DNA: TGTGCCAGCAGTGGCCGGACATACACTGAAGCTTTCTTT